One sample yielded the 25 T cell receptor beta chains listed below, sequenced in a study of cytomegalovirus exposure and HLA in healthy donors. The PCR made use of 60 Vbeta and 13 Jbeta primers. Clones were sequenced by immunoSEQ multiplex PCR, and TCRdb holds only the in-frame ones, with some missing. There are approximately 81,000 clones in the sample; about 88% occur only once, and 2.4% lies in the top ten. The specimen was PBMCs. These receptors all come from a woman aged 45-65 years in good health and CMV-seronegative.

This clone was picked up one time. This chain uses TRBV4-1 with TRBJ1-1; D gene ambiguous. From germline, CDR1 is MGHRA and CDR2 YSYEKL. The CDR3 loop spans 15 amino acids. Trimming stripped 0 bases from V and 2 bases from J, with 10 bases between. The CDR3 is CASSQEQDLNTEAFF. Here the CDR3 DNA reads TGCGCCAGCAGCCAAGAGCAGGACTTAAACACTGAAGCTTTCTTT.

The V call is TRBV18, the J call TRBJ1-5; 8 bases map to TRBD1. There are 15 residues in the CDR3. Trimming removed 5 bases from V and 2 bases from J; junction bases left unmatched: 5. CDR1 KGHSH and CDR2 LQKENI come from the germline V gene. CDR3 nucleotides: TGTGCCAGCTCAGCAGGGGGCACAGGCAATCAGCCCCAGCATTTT. The encoded protein is CASSAGGTGNQPQHF.

J is TRBJ1-5 and V is TRBV7-9; 10 nucleotides line up with TRBD1. The CDR3 runs 18 residues. Per germline, CDR1 SEHNR and CDR2 FQNEAQ (reference sequence). V trimming: 6 bases; J trimming: 3 bases; junction bases outside the gene matches: 14. CDR3 in amino acids: CASSPGQGGIYDNQPQHF. Written as DNA, the CDR3 is TGTGCCAGCAGTCCCGGACAGGGGGGAATATATGACAATCAGCCCCAGCATTTT.

CDR3 sequence: CASSQDGGNLYEQYV. In nucleotides, the CDR3 is TGTGCCAGCAGCCAAGATGGAGGGAATCTCTACGAGCAGTACGTC. This chain uses TRBV4-2 with TRBJ2-7, with D possibly being TRBD2 (6 bases). CDR1 is LGHNA and CDR2 is YNFKEQ in the germline V gene. V lost 0 bases and J 3 bases, leaving 12 bases between the germline ends. The CDR3 sequence is 15 residues long.

V gene TRBV18 combines with J gene TRBJ1-1; maybe TRBD1 (6 bases). Trimming shortened V by 3 bases and J by 4 bases, and 9 bases separated the two germline ends. The CDR3 is made up of 13 amino acids. In germline, CDR1 is KGHSH, CDR2 LQKENI. CDR3 residues: CASSPLRGTEAFF. As DNA, the CDR3 is TGTGCCAGCTCACCGCTCAGGGGCACTGAAGCTTTCTTT.

The V gene is TRBV10-3, the J gene TRBJ1-2; D unresolved. This CDR3 is 17 amino acids long. In germline, CDR1 is ENHRY, CDR2 SYGVKD. The V end was cut by 2 bases, the J end by 0 bases, with 16 bases between. CDR3 region: CAISEPAFAGSNYGYTF. CDR3 nucleotides: TGTGCCATCAGTGAGCCCGCTTTCGCGGGGTCTAACTATGGCTACACCTTC.

The genes are TRBV7-9 and TRBJ1-1, with D possibly matching TRBD1 (6 bases). There are 14 residues in the CDR3. In germline, CDR1 is SEHNR, CDR2 FQNEAQ (reference sequence). The CDR3 protein is CAAGTPSLGTEAFF. The CDR3 nucleotides read TGTGCGGCCGGGACACCTAGTTTGGGCACTGAAGCTTTCTTT.

V and J are TRBV19 and TRBJ1-1; 10 nucleotides match TRBD1. V gave up 3 bases and J gave up 5 bases; unmatched junction bases: 6. The CDR3 totals 15 residues. Germline V gene data show CDR1 as LNHDA and CDR2 as SQIVND (reference sequence). CDR3 region: CASSMIRTGGTEAFF. The CDR3 DNA reads as TGTGCCAGTAGTATGATCAGGACAGGGGGGACTGAAGCTTTCTTT.

V is TRBV6-5 and J is TRBJ1-1; D may be TRBD1 (6 bases). The CDR3 loop spans 15 amino acids. V lost 5 bases and J lost 1, with 14 bases in between. Germline values: CDR1 MNHEY, CDR2 SVGAGI. The CDR3 DNA follows: TGTGCCAGCAGTATCAGGGGATCCTCGAACACTGAAGCTTTCTTT. This codes for CASSIRGSSNTEAFF.

J is TRBJ2-2 and V is TRBV7-8; 10 bases are shared with TRBD2. The CDR3 is 22 amino acids. V dropped 1 base and J dropped 5; count of bases not matched to a gene: 22. The germline gives CDR1 SGHVS, CDR2 FQNEAQ. The CDR3, as DNA: TGTGCCAGCAGCTTAGGGGGGGTGAGCGGGAGGGCCGTCAAGTTAACGACCGGGGAGCTGTTTTTT. Protein: CASSLGGVSGRAVKLTTGELFF.

A single count supports this clone. The V gene is TRBV18, the J gene TRBJ2-5; D not resolved. Germline V CDR1 and CDR2: KGHSH, LQKENI. This CDR3 contains 14 residues. Trimming took 2 bases from V and 2 from J, leaving 9 bases between them. The CDR3, as DNA: TGTGCCAGCTCACCAATGCAGATACAAGAGACCCAGTACTTC. This translates into CASSPMQIQETQYF. Supplemented by reference TRBV18 and TRBJ2-5, the full variable domain reads NAGVMQNPRHLVRRRGQEARLRCSPMKGHSHVYWYRQLPEEGLKFMVYLQKENIIDESGMPKERFSAEFPKEGPSILRIQQVVRGDSAAYFCASSPMQIQETQYFGPGTRLLVL.

The chain has TRBV5-6 and TRBJ1-4, with 8 nucleotides matching TRBD1. The ends lost 5 bases at V and 8 bases at J; junction bases unmatched: 5. The CDR3 sequence is 13 residues long. Germline CDR1 and CDR2: SGHDT and YYEEEE. The CDR3 region has the DNA TGTGCCAGCAGGGACAGGGAGGACGAAAAACTGTTTTTT. It specifies CASRDREDEKLFF.

V usage is TRBV6-1 and J usage is TRBJ2-3; D perhaps matches TRBD1 (6 bases). The germline V gene has CDR1 MNHNS and CDR2 SASEGT. The CDR3 contains 15 residues. Trimming removed 6 bases at V and 4 bases at J, with 17 bases between. The CDR3 region is CASRERQGLPDTQYF. In DNA, the CDR3 is TGTGCCAGCAGAGAGAGGCAGGGGCTCCCAGATACGCAGTATTTT.

The chain carries TRBV5-4 and TRBJ2-1; TRBD2 agrees at 11 bases. Germline loops: CDR1 SGHNT, CDR2 YYREEE (reference sequence). The CDR3 totals 15 residues. With V trimmed by 4 bases and J by 7 bases, 7 bases remained unmatched. CDR3 residues: CASSQTSGIGNEQFF. In nucleotides, the CDR3 is TGTGCCAGCAGCCAGACTAGCGGGATTGGGAATGAGCAGTTCTTC. Full variable domain (remainder filled in from reference TRBV5-4 and TRBJ2-1): ETGVTQSPTHLIKTRGQQVTLRCSSQSGHNTVSWYQQALGQGPQFIFQYYREEENGRGNFPPRFSGLQFPNYSSELNVNALELDDSALYLCASSQTSGIGNEQFFGPGTRLTVL.

The V gene is TRBV21-1, the J gene TRBJ2-7; no DNA check was done on the table's D call, TRBD1. TRBV21-1 is a pseudogene segment. This CDR3 is built from 18 residues. The DNA of the CDR3 is TGTGCCAGCAGCAAAGTATATTATAACAGGGGTATCTCCTACGAGCAGTACGTC. Translation gives CASSKVYYNRGISYEQYV.

The CDR3 is CATSRVAGSGANVLTF. The CDR3 bases are TGTGCCACCAGCAGAGTAGCGGGATCTGGGGCCAACGTCCTGACTTTC. The chain joins TRBV15 to TRBJ2-6, with 8 bases aligning to TRBD2. The CDR3 is 16 residues long. Germline CDR1 reads LNHNV; CDR2 reads YYDKDF (reference sequence). J lost 1 base, V lost 1 base, and 0 bases had no gene match.

This clone was seen just once. The chain has TRBV9 and TRBJ2-7, with D unclear. This CDR3 comprises 14 residues. The germline V gene has CDR1 SGDLS and CDR2 YYNGEE. Trimming removed 0 bases from V and 5 bases from J, with 12 bases in between. The CDR3 region is CASSVGIGEDEQYF. CDR3 DNA sequence: TGTGCCAGCAGCGTAGGGATCGGCGAGGACGAGCAGTACTTC.

The chain recombines TRBV19 with TRBJ2-3, with TRBD2 matching over 10 bases. CDR1 is LNHDA, CDR2 SQIVND, per germline (reference sequence). V was clipped by 2 bases and J by 3 bases; unmatched bases: 20. This CDR3 is built from 21 residues. The chain's CDR3 is CASSILAGQKREGSLTDTQYF. The CDR3 DNA reads as TGTGCCAGTAGTATACTCGCAGGCCAGAAGCGGGAGGGATCCCTAACAGATACGCAGTATTTT.

V and J are TRBV19 and TRBJ1-2, with a weak D call TRBD1 (5 bases). From germline, CDR1 is LNHDA and CDR2 SQIVND (reference sequence). Deletions cut 10 bases from V and 4 bases from J, with 13 bases between. The CDR3 runs 12 residues. The CDR3, as DNA: TGTGCCACTACAGGACACCCCTATGGCTACACCTTC. It codes for CATTGHPYGYTF. Filled out from reference TRBV19 and TRBJ1-2, the complete variable domain reads DGGITQSPKYLFRKEGQNVTLSCEQNLNHDAMYWYRQDPGQGLRLIYYSQIVNDFQKGDIAEGYSVSREKKESFPLTVTSAQKNPTAFYLCATTGHPYGYTFGSGTRLTVV.

The chain has TRBV5-1 and TRBJ2-2, with no clear D. Germline CDR1 and CDR2: SGHRS and YFSETQ. CDR3 length equals 12 residues. V was pared by 0 bases and J by 7 bases, with 4 bases between. The CDR3 spells CASSLVVGELFF. In DNA, the CDR3 is TGCGCCAGCAGCTTGGTAGTCGGGGAGCTGTTTTTT.

This sequence joins TRBV19 and TRBJ2-5; 10 nucleotides match TRBD1. The CDR3 is 16 residues long. CDR1 LNHDA and CDR2 SQIVND come from the germline V gene (reference sequence). V was pared by 3 bases and J by 5 bases, with 9 bases of the junction left unmatched. DNA for the CDR3: TGTGCCAGTAGTATCGGGACAGGGGACATATTGGAGACCCAGTACTTC. Amino acid sequence: CASSIGTGDILETQYF.

V is TRBV9 and J is TRBJ2-5; D gene ambiguous. Trimming cost V 4 bases and J 5 bases, with 15 bases left between them. CDR1 SGDLS and CDR2 YYNGEE come from the germline V gene. CDR3 length equals 14 residues. Here the CDR3 DNA reads TGTGCCAGCAGCTCTCGAAGTCCCGGGGAGACCCAGTACTTC. Translating gives CASSSRSPGETQYF.

This chain joins TRBV1 and TRBJ2-3; TRBD2, the table's D call, lacks a check against the DNA. TRBV1 is a listed pseudogene. The CDR3 totals 15 residues. The CDR3 coding sequence is TGCACCAGCTTTCCAGCGGGGGGTAGCACAGATACGCAGTATTTT. Its translation: CTSFPAGGSTDTQYF.

The V call is TRBV5-1, the J call TRBJ2-7, with 11 bases matching TRBD2. The germline gives CDR1 SGHRS, CDR2 YFSETQ. This CDR3 contains 15 residues. The V and J ends lost 4 bases and 4 bases, in that order; junction bases with no gene match: 7. CDR3: CASSLTSGSFYEQYF. In DNA form, the CDR3 reads TGCGCCAGCAGCCTTACTAGCGGGAGCTTTTACGAGCAGTACTTC.

This clone showed up just a few times. This rearrangement joins TRBV5-1 to TRBJ2-1; D is undetermined. Per the germline V gene, CDR1 is SGHRS and CDR2 is YFSETQ. The CDR3 length is 15 residues. V lost 2 bases, J lost 6 bases, and 15 bases lay in between. The DNA for the CDR3 is TGCGCCAGCAGCTTAGCACTCTCAAACGCCAATGAGCAGTTCTTC. This sequence encodes CASSLALSNANEQFF.